The rows below give T cell receptor beta chains drawn from one sample of a study of blood T cell repertoires in COVID-19. The repertoire was sequenced with immunoSEQ multiplex PCR; TCRdb's copy has only in-frame clones and lacks some. The repertoire holds around 150,000 clones, with about 82% as singletons. Sequencing was performed on peripheral blood. The receptors derive from a woman older than 75 with active or convalescent COVID-19. CDR3s include the opening cysteine and the closing phenylalanine or tryptophan. Each record gives: V gene, D gene, J gene, CDR3 DNA, CDR3 protein. D genes are given only for firm matches.

TRBV2	.	TRBJ2-2	TGTGCCAGCAGCACGAGCAGTACAGCCGGGGAGCTGTTTTTT	CASSTSSTAGELFF
TRBV9	.	TRBJ1-1	TGTGCCAGCAGCCCCTCATGGGGGGACACTGAAGCTTTCTTT	CASSPSWGDTEAFF
TRBV28	TRBD1	TRBJ1-2	TGTGCCAGCAGTGTCCCGGACAGGGTAAACTATGGCTACACCTTC	CASSVPDRVNYGYTF
TRBV3-1/TRBV3-2	.	TRBJ1-2	TGTGCCAGCAGCCCGCCCGGAGGTAACTACACCTTC	CASSPPGGNYTF
TRBV6-2/TRBV6-3	.	TRBJ2-5	TGTGCCAGCAGTTACTCGACCTGGGCAGAGACCCAGTACTTC	CASSYSTWAETQYF
TRBV4-3	.	TRBJ1-6	TGCGCCAGCAGCCAAGCAGGAGGATCACCCCTCCACTTT	CASSQAGGSPLHF
TRBV2	.	TRBJ2-7	TGTGCCAGCAGCGCCCCGAGGAGCTACGAGCAGTACTTC	CASSAPRSYEQYF
TRBV10-3	TRBD1	TRBJ1-1	TGTGCCATCAGTGAGTCGATTCCGGGACAGGGTAAATCCGTGGCTTTCTTT	CAISESIPGQGKSVAFF
TRBV28	TRBD1	TRBJ1-1	TGTGCCAGCAGAGCAGGGACAGGCCGCACTGAAGCTTTCTTT	CASRAGTGRTEAFF
TRBV28	.	TRBJ2-1	TGTGCCAGCAGATTGGGCCTCAGGATCAATGAGCAGTTCTTC	CASRLGLRINEQFF
TRBV5-1	TRBD2	TRBJ2-2	TGCGCCAGCGAGGGAGGGACCCCACACACCGGGGAGCTGTTTTTT	CASEGGTPHTGELFF
TRBV9	.	TRBJ2-1	TGTGCCAGCAGCCCCGAGGGCGGGTTTGCCTACAATGAGCAGTTCTTC	CASSPEGGFAYNEQFF
TRBV19	.	TRBJ1-6	TGTGCCAGTAGTATAGAGGCGGCGGGGCACCCTACTAATTCACCCCTCCACTTT	CASSIEAAGHPTNSPLHF